The 15 T cell receptor beta chains given below trace back to one sample, sequenced in a study of CD8 T cells in Susac syndrome. With random hexamers, 0.5 to 1 ug RNA was reverse transcribed. TCRdb fed the immunoSEQ multiplex PCR reads into MiXCR, producing one record per CDR3 protein. The data contain hundreds of thousands of distinct CDR3 sequences, 85% to 95% of them singletons. The sequencing sample was made of CD4+ T cells from PBMCs. The receptors were gathered from a human donor with Susac syndrome.

This clonotype was seen once. This chain uses TRBV7-2 with TRBJ1-1; 8 nucleotides line up with TRBD1. The CDR3 runs 16 residues. Germline trimming cut 6 bases from V and 3 bases from J; bases unmatched to any gene: 12. The germline V gene has CDR1 SGHTA and CDR2 FQGNSA. The CDR3 here is CASRRTTGEVYTEAFF. The CDR3 coding sequence is TGTGCCAGCAGACGTACGACAGGGGAGGTTTACACTGAAGCTTTCTTT.

This chain links TRBV5-1 with TRBJ2-1; 14 bases line up with TRBD2. With 3 bases clipped from V and 6 bases from J, the junction kept 2 bases outside the gene matches. Germline V lookup: CDR1 SGHRS, CDR2 YFSETQ. The CDR3 contains 15 residues. The CDR3 region is CASSSGLAGANEQFF. CDR3 DNA: TGCGCCAGCAGCTCGGGACTAGCGGGGGCCAATGAGCAGTTCTTC.

The chain links TRBV6-1 to TRBJ2-2, with unresolved D. The V gene lost 4 bases and the J gene lost 3 bases, with 6 bases spanning the gap. Germline CDR1 reads MNHNS; CDR2 reads SASEGT. There are 13 residues in the CDR3. The CDR3 loop is CASSGLYTGELFF. The CDR3 DNA sequence: TGTGCCAGCAGTGGACTGTACACCGGGGAGCTGTTTTTT.

J is TRBJ1-1 and V is TRBV12-5; D possibly corresponds to TRBD1 (5 bases). CDR1 and CDR2 (germline): LGHNT, FRNRAP. There are 13 residues in the CDR3. V gave up 6 bases and J gave up 3 bases, with 11 bases separating them. Here the CDR3 DNA reads TGTGCTAGTGGCCTGGACACCGACACTGAAGCTTTCTTT. Its protein is CASGLDTDTEAFF.

The chain employs TRBV6-2 or TRBV6-3 and TRBJ2-7, with D possibly TRBD1 on 6 matching bases. V dropped 6 bases and J dropped 2 bases, with 14 bases sitting between them. The V gene's germline CDR1 is MNHEY and CDR2 SVGEGT. This CDR3 is 14 amino acids long. For the CDR3, the DNA is TGTGCCAGCAGCGCCCGGACAGCCACCTACGAGCAGTACTTC. Its protein product is CASSARTATYEQYF.

The chain uses TRBV15 and TRBJ2-7; D could derive from TRBD1 or TRBD2 (5 bases each). CDR3 size: 16 residues. Germline assignment: CDR1 LNHNV and CDR2 YYDKDF (reference sequence). The V and J ends lost 5 bases and 2 bases respectively, with 19 bases between them. The CDR3 spells CATSPLPGTATYEQYF. The CDR3 DNA follows: TGTGCCACCAGCCCCCTCCCCGGGACGGCAACCTACGAGCAGTACTTC.

The genes are TRBV5-1 and TRBJ1-1, with D uncertain. V was pared by 4 bases and J by 0 bases, with 10 bases between. Germline values: CDR1 SGHRS, CDR2 YFSETQ. This CDR3 has 14 residues. CDR3 sequence: CASSVTAVNTEAFF. The CDR3 DNA reads as TGCGCCAGCAGCGTGACGGCTGTGAACACTGAAGCTTTCTTT.

This clonotype came up a few times. This chain uses TRBV5-6 with TRBJ1-1; D unclear. CDR3 length: 13 amino acids. Per germline, CDR1 SGHDT and CDR2 YYEEEE. V lost 0 bases, J lost 6 bases, and 9 bases lay in between. Here the CDR3 reads CASSLAGGSEAFF. CDR3 in DNA: TGTGCCAGCAGCTTGGCGGGTGGGTCTGAAGCTTTCTTT.

This CDR3 reads CASSRGTSESSGNTIYF. CDR3 bases: TGCGCCAGCAGCCGAGGAACCTCCGAGAGCTCTGGAAACACCATATATTTT. This chain uses TRBV4-3 with TRBJ1-3; D uncertain. The germline V gene encodes CDR1 LGHNA and CDR2 YSLEER. This CDR3 spans 17 amino acids. The ends were cut back, 4 bases at V and 0 bases at J, with 16 bases in the middle.

CDR3 coding DNA: TGCAGTGCTACCGGGACATCCTACGGGGAACTGTTTTTT. Its protein product is CSATGTSYGELFF. This chain uses TRBV20-1 with TRBJ1-4; a weak D match, TRBD1 (6 bases). The V gene's germline CDR1 is DFQATT and CDR2 SNEGSKA (reference sequence). V lost 4 bases and J lost 12, with 18 bases in between. The CDR3 covers 13 residues.

This clonotype has only one observation. The chain carries TRBV18 and TRBJ2-1, with a tentative D call TRBD1 (8 bases). Germline V gives CDR1 KGHSH, CDR2 LQKENI. Trimming took 5 bases from V and 5 from J, leaving 13 bases between them. The CDR3 runs to 14 residues. The CDR3 loop is CASSSTGGDNEQFF. As DNA, the CDR3 is TGTGCCAGCTCATCTACAGGGGGGGACAATGAGCAGTTCTTC.

The V gene is TRBV7-2, the J gene TRBJ2-5; TRBD1 matches at 7 bases. The CDR3 length is 16 residues. Trimming cost V 1 base and J 2 bases; bases outside gene matches: 7. CDR1 and CDR2 from the germline V gene are SGHTA and FQGNSA. The chain's CDR3 is CASSLGRQGGQETQYF. Here the CDR3 DNA reads TGTGCCAGCAGCTTAGGCAGACAGGGTGGACAAGAGACCCAGTACTTC.

The chain joins TRBV5-4 to TRBJ2-1, with 7 bases lining up with TRBD1. The CDR3 runs to 14 residues. The germline V gene has CDR1 SGHNT and CDR2 YYREEE (reference sequence). The junction had 4 bases not matched to a gene; V was cut back by 4 bases and J by 3 bases. The CDR3 is CASSRGTDYNEQFF. CDR3 nucleotide sequence: TGTGCCAGCAGCAGAGGGACAGACTACAATGAGCAGTTCTTC.

The chain combines TRBV9 with TRBJ2-3, with D unresolved. Trimming cost V 0 bases and J 2 bases, with 10 bases left between them. CDR1 and CDR2 (germline): SGDLS, YYNGEE. CDR3 length: 15 amino acids. CDR3 loop: CASSVVPTLTDTQYF. The CDR3 coding sequence is TGTGCCAGCAGCGTAGTCCCGACCCTCACAGATACGCAGTATTTT.

The chain is built from TRBV7-9 and TRBJ1-5; D may be TRBD1 (6 bases). The germline V and J ends were trimmed by 8 bases and 7 bases, with 15 bases remaining between them. Germline CDR1 reads SEHNR; CDR2 reads FQNEAQ (reference sequence). This CDR3 has 13 residues. CDR3 amino acids: CASSRGSGQPQHF. The CDR3 region has the DNA TGTGCCAGCTCAAGGGGGTCAGGGCAGCCCCAGCATTTT. The whole variable domain, filled in from reference TRBV7-9 and TRBJ1-5, reads DTGVSQNPRHKITKRGQNVTFRCDPISEHNRLYWYRQTLGQGPEFLTYFQNEAQLEKSRLLSDRFSAERPKGSFSTLEIQRTEQGDSAMYLCASSRGSGQPQHFGDGTRLSIL.